The 21 T cell receptor beta chains in this list originate from one sample, sequenced in a study of spatial heterogeneity in lung cancer. Time point described: sample taken at primary tumor resection. These receptors are not linked to any known antigen. General study findings and limits: Tumor mutation counts were tracked by expanded intratumoral alpha and beta TCR counts.

TCRdb reprocessed the 5' RACE reads via MiXCR and lists one record per CDR3 protein. The sample has about 24,000 distinct CDR3 sequences; 8.8% are singletons. The source material was lung tumor tissue, sampled at surgery. The receptor source for this set is a male donor with early-stage non-small cell lung cancer.

There are many counts of this clonotype. V and J are TRBV27 and TRBJ1-2; weak D call: TRBD1 (5 bases). The CDR3 has 14 amino acids. Trimming shortened V by 6 bases and J by 4 bases, and 15 bases separated the two germline ends. CDR1 is MNHEY, CDR2 SMNVEV, per germline (reference sequence). This CDR3 reads CASSKSRDSYGYTF. The DNA of the CDR3 is TGTGCCAGCAGCAAAAGCAGGGACTCCTATGGCTACACCTTC.

This clonotype appeared a few times. This rearrangement joins TRBV5-1 to TRBJ2-1, with TRBD2 matching over 10 bases. In germline, CDR1 is SGHRS, CDR2 YFSETQ. The CDR3 runs 17 residues. V was pared by 3 bases and J by 4 bases, with 10 bases of the junction left unmatched. CDR3 DNA: TGCGCCAGCAGCTGGGGTCCGGCTAGCGGGGGTTACAATGAGCAGTTCTTC. Protein sequence: CASSWGPASGGYNEQFF.

The chain employs TRBV6-5 and TRBJ1-1; D is undetermined. Between the trimmed V and J ends, which lost 0 bases and 0 bases, there was a span of 8 bases. The CDR3 length is 15 residues. The V gene's germline CDR1 is MNHEY and CDR2 SVGAGI. CDR3 sequence: CASSYSPVMNTEAFF. The DNA for the CDR3 is TGTGCCAGCAGTTACTCGCCGGTGATGAACACTGAAGCTTTCTTT.

This chain joins TRBV19 and TRBJ2-7; unclear D gene. This CDR3 spans 14 amino acids. Trimming cost V 4 bases and J 3 bases, with 13 bases left between them. The germline V gene has CDR1 LNHDA and CDR2 SQIVND (reference sequence). The CDR3 is CASSTPGSRYEQYF. For the CDR3, the DNA is TGTGCCAGTAGTACCCCGGGCAGTCGCTACGAGCAGTACTTC.

The chain employs TRBV3-1 and TRBJ1-6; D perhaps matches TRBD1 (6 bases). Germline CDR1 reads LGHDT; CDR2 reads YNNKEL (reference sequence). The CDR3 is made up of 16 amino acids. V dropped 0 bases and J dropped 10 bases, with 16 bases sitting between them. The CDR3 nucleotides read TGTGCCAGCAGCCAAGACTCTAACAGGGTTGGATCACCCCTCCACTTT. This gives the protein CASSQDSNRVGSPLHF.

This clonotype was counted at least ten times. V usage is TRBV29-1 and J usage is TRBJ2-1; D is unclear. The CDR3 has 11 amino acids. Trimming stripped 2 bases from V and 10 bases from J, with 9 bases between. Germline V gene sequence: CDR1 SQVTM, CDR2 ANQGSEA. CDR3 sequence (DNA): TGCAGCGTTGAACCCGGCAGAGAGCAGTTCTTC. Protein: CSVEPGREQFF.

This clonotype rates as medium-sized. The chain uses TRBV7-3 and TRBJ2-1; 7 nucleotides match TRBD1. The V and J ends lost 4 bases and 7 bases, in that order; junction bases with no gene match: 10. The germline gives CDR1 SGHTA, CDR2 FQGTGA. The CDR3 runs to 15 residues. CDR3 in DNA: TGTGCCAGCAGCTCAAACCTGGGACAGCTTAATGAGCAGTTCTTC. As protein: CASSSNLGQLNEQFF. The whole variable domain, remainder taken from reference TRBV7-3 and TRBJ2-1, is GAGVSQTPSNKVTEKGKYVELRCDPISGHTALYWYRQSLGQGPEFLIYFQGTGAADDSGLPNDRFFAVRPEGSVSTLKIQRTERGDSAVYLCASSSNLGQLNEQFFGPGTRLTVL.

This clonotype rates as medium-sized (0.01 to 0.1%). The chain recombines TRBV18 with TRBJ2-3; D unclear. Germline V gene lookup returns CDR1 KGHSH and CDR2 LQKENI. V was pared by 3 bases and J by 5 bases, with 6 bases between. The CDR3 sequence is 12 residues long. Here the CDR3 reads CASSPPKDTQYF. The CDR3 bases are TGTGCCAGCTCACCTCCCAAAGATACGCAGTATTTT.

In its sample, this clonotype was seen many times. This chain joins TRBV11-1 and TRBJ1-2; D gene uncertain. Deletions cut 5 bases from V and 0 bases from J, with 10 bases between. The germline gives CDR1 SGHAT, CDR2 FQDESV (reference sequence). The CDR3 is made up of 14 amino acids. DNA for the CDR3: TGTGCCAGCAGCCATAGGGTAGCTAACTATGGCTACACCTTC. Translating it yields CASSHRVANYGYTF.

The chain has TRBV12-5 and TRBJ2-1; the D is unclear. This CDR3 contains 13 residues. V lost 6 bases and J 3 bases, leaving 9 bases between the germline ends. CDR1 and CDR2 from the germline V gene are LGHNT and FRNRAP. As DNA, the CDR3 is TGTGCTAGTGGAAGGACGGTCTACAATGAGCAGTTCTTC. Translating gives CASGRTVYNEQFF.

Many counts were recorded for this clonotype. The chain uses TRBV3-1 and TRBJ2-7, with D perhaps assigned TRBD1 or TRBD2 (5 bases each). The V gene lost 3 bases and the J gene lost 2 bases, with 14 bases spanning the gap. The CDR3 length is 15 residues. In germline, CDR1 is LGHDT, CDR2 YNNKEL (reference sequence). CDR3 sequence (DNA): TGTGCCAGCAGCCAGCAGCCGGGACCTACCTACGAGCAGTACTTC. Translation gives CASSQQPGPTYEQYF.

This clonotype has ten or more counts. The rearrangement links TRBV12-3 or TRBV12-4 to TRBJ1-1; D not resolved. The CDR3 is 12 residues long. V lost 5 bases and J 8 bases, leaving 12 bases between the germline ends. The CDR3 spells CASSLPPTEAFF. The CDR3 DNA is TGTGCCAGCAGTCTCCCACCGACAGAAGCTTTCTTT.

This clonotype has ten or more counts. This rearrangement joins TRBV28 to TRBJ2-7; TRBD1 agrees at 7 bases. Looked up from germline, CDR1 is MDHEN and CDR2 is SYDVKM. This CDR3 region has 14 residues. V trimming: 6 bases; J trimming: 4 bases; junction bases outside the gene matches: 9. CDR3 DNA sequence: TGTGCCAGCAGGAAGGGACAGATTCGTTACGAGCAGTACTTC. It codes for CASRKGQIRYEQYF.

By its share, this clonotype is medium-sized. The chain couples TRBV4-3 to TRBJ1-6, with 7 nucleotides matching TRBD1. The trim removed 2 bases at V and 10 bases at J, leaving 2 bases unmatched. In germline, CDR1 is LGHNA, CDR2 YSLEER. The CDR3 is 13 residues long. The CDR3: CASSQTGASPLHF. CDR3 nucleotide sequence: TGCGCCAGCAGCCAAACAGGGGCATCACCCCTCCACTTT.

The chain has TRBV7-6 and TRBJ2-3, with D hard to call. V lost 5 bases to trimming and J lost 5 bases, with 17 bases between them. The CDR3 runs to 15 residues. CDR1 SGHVS and CDR2 FNYEAQ come from the germline V gene. The CDR3, as DNA: TGTGCCAGCAGCCCTTCCCGGGCCCTGGGAGATACGCAGTATTTT. Translation gives CASSPSRALGDTQYF.

This clonotype was found many times. The CDR3 region is CASIPPGTQSTDTQYF. The DNA for the CDR3 is TGTGCCAGCATCCCACCCGGGACCCAGAGCACAGATACGCAGTATTTT. The chain joins TRBV28 to TRBJ2-3; possibly TRBD1 or TRBD2 for D (5 bases each). CDR1 is MDHEN, CDR2 SYDVKM, per germline. The CDR3 has 16 residues. V was cut by 7 bases and J by 0 bases, with 17 bases left in between.

This clonotype occurred many times. The chain recombines TRBV28 with TRBJ2-2; either TRBD1 or TRBD2 may fit D (6 bases each). Trimming took off 7 bases at V and 4 bases at J, with 16 bases between the two ends. CDR3 size: 15 residues. Germline V gene data show CDR1 as MDHEN and CDR2 as SYDVKM. The chain's CDR3 is CASNRQAGSTGELFF. The CDR3 coding sequence is TGTGCCAGCAACCGACAGGCGGGGAGCACCGGGGAGCTGTTTTTT.

This clonotype was seen a handful of times. V is TRBV7-8 and J is TRBJ2-1; a weak D match, TRBD1 (6 bases). Deletions cut 5 bases from V and 14 bases from J, with 16 bases between. Germline values: CDR1 SGHVS, CDR2 FQNEAQ. The CDR3 runs 12 residues. CDR3 loop: CASSPLMGAEFF. CDR3 bases: TGTGCCAGCAGCCCCCTTATGGGGGCCGAGTTCTTC.

This clonotype was picked up a small number of times. CDR3 coding DNA: TGTGCCAGCAGCTTAGCGACAGGAAACTATGGCTACACCTTC. Amino acid sequence: CASSLATGNYGYTF. This chain uses TRBV7-9 with TRBJ1-2, with a possible D match to TRBD1 (6 bases). The germline V gene encodes CDR1 SEHNR and CDR2 FQNEAQ (reference sequence). V lost 0 bases and J 2 bases, leaving 7 bases between the germline ends. CDR3 length equals 14 residues.

This clonotype appeared once. This rearrangement joins TRBV2 to TRBJ2-1; TRBD1 is a possible D gene (5 bases). The V end was cut by 4 bases, the J end by 9 bases, with 16 bases between. CDR3 length equals 14 residues. Germline-derived CDR1 and CDR2 are SNHLY and FYNNEI. The CDR3 here is CASSVGQGFGEQFF. The CDR3 nucleotides are TGTGCCAGCAGTGTGGGCCAGGGATTCGGTGAGCAGTTCTTC.

This clonotype was seen many times. The chain recombines TRBV7-9 with TRBJ2-2; D gene unclear. Trimming stripped 5 bases from V and 4 bases from J, with 14 bases between. There are 15 residues in the CDR3. Germline V CDR1 and CDR2: SEHNR, FQNEAQ (reference sequence). In nucleotides, the CDR3 is TGTGCCAGCAGCCTCGCCCGTGCTACCACCGGGGAGCTGTTTTTT. The encoded protein is CASSLARATTGELFF.